This T cell receptor beta chain was found in a study of T-cell memory formation after mild COVID-19. Whole-study context: Among the donors, TCR clusters were largely specific to each donor. Overall study results and limits: Shrinking CD4+ clones resided mostly in CM and EM, and CD8+ ones in EMRA. Pre-infection memory contained some responding clones, which suggested that cross-reactive memory had joined.

Germline V CDR1 and CDR2: GTSNPN, SVGIG (reference sequence). The CDR3 sequence is 11 residues long. Trimming took 2 bases from V and 4 from J, leaving 4 bases between them. On this clonotype itself: The target antigen is unknown.

From 5'RACE with constant-segment primers came TCR alpha and TCR beta cDNA libraries that carried sample barcodes and UMIs. TCRdb reprocessed the 5' RACE reads via MiXCR and lists one record per CDR3 protein. The sample records about half a million distinct CDR3 sequences, 18% being singletons. The sequence was obtained from an adult woman who had mild COVID-19 (a few samples of this study predate the infection). Cell type and time point are not known. Sequenced material: PBMCs or a T cell subset sorted from them (not recorded which). The chain is built from TRBV30 and TRBJ2-3, with D uncertain. As DNA, the CDR3 is TGTGCCTGGAGTAGGCCAGATACGCAGTATTTT. Translation: CAWSRPDTQYF.